This T cell receptor (beta chain) originates from a study of cytomegalovirus exposure and HLA in healthy donors (dated by TCRdb to the late 2010s). Turning to the overall study: An earlier analysis of approximately 600 of the donors reported about 250 Gb of sequence data and roughly 100 million unique TCR beta sequences from roughly 180 million T cells. Every discovery cohort repertoire had been produced on one sequencing platform. Roughly five DR-DQ haplotypes were treated as single units for association and clustering because of strong linkage in the cohort. Typing coverage varied by locus: roughly 620-640 donors for A, B, C, DRB1 and DQB1; approximately 520 for DQA1; about 590 for DPA1; more than 450 for DPB1. Roughly 320 gigabases of sequencing data and around 80 million unique TCR sequences made up an early release that covered some 640 HLA-typed donors. A separate validation cohort of roughly 130 different subjects was used in addition to the roughly 700-subject first cohort. Donor age, sex, ethnicity and CMV serostatus were collected together with the repertoire data. Class I and class II HLA loci were covered by the typing at four-digit resolution. The genetic ancestry cluster associated with self-reported Caucasian donors included approximately 85% of the approximately 410 genotyped donors. The study combined high-throughput TCR immunosequencing, statistical association of individual TCRs with disease status, and machine learning to predict cytomegalovirus infection status. The study aimed to test whether cataloging public T cell receptors could reveal signatures of past pathogen exposure. An earlier analysis of fewer than 750 of the donors used high-throughput TCR beta sequencing to judge whether each TCR beta V gene segment behaved as functional or pseudogenic. A later analysis re-analyzed previously published TCR beta repertoires from 550 to 700 donors and added high-resolution HLA genotyping to study TCR occurrence patterns. In a later genetic analysis, genome-wide SNP genotypes for about 65% of the 666 donors were used, and that subset was treated as a discovery cohort. Using immunosequencing, the study profiled T cell repertoires from around 680 subjects and related those repertoires to cytomegalovirus serostatus. Rather than drawing on any new phenotypic data, the later analysis identified candidate immune exposures from TCR beta sequences and the way those sequences occurred across donors. Among about 400 genotyped donors of the cohort, an average of around 240,000 unique TCR beta nucleotide sequences was sequenced per donor, of which 15% to 20% were non-productive.

What the authors observed across the whole study: A later analysis found that HLA-associated TCR beta chains were more clonally expanded and had lower generation probabilities than equally common non-associated chains. Linkage disequilibrium might explain the correlated functional status among segregating V segments, but an unknown experimental factor could not be ruled out. The authors suggested that the approach could potentially be extended to other disease states and immunological phenotypes. Compared with the roughly 600-donor mean, donors in an Asian-associated ancestry cluster had fewer N-insertions in productive TCRs, according to a later genetic analysis. In vitro tests confirmed that three of the cytomegalovirus-associated TCR beta chains recognize cytomegalovirus antigens. Some IMGT-functional V segments, including TRBV6-2 and TRBV6-3, could not be distinguished by the 87-base-pair reads and were therefore excluded. A total of fewer than 200 TCR beta chains were listed by the study as associated with cytomegalovirus. The sequencing pipeline was judged likely to have produced a cluster of highly shared sequence variants as a technical artifact. Immune exposure information for the cohort was limited to CMV serostatus. Across donors, most TCR sequences were observed very rarely, whereas some public TCRs were present in many individuals. An earlier analysis of some 590 of the donors showed that most TCR beta V segments appeared in productive rearrangements either about 90% or about 30% of the time, which broadly matched IMGT annotations. When HLA alleles, especially DR and DQ, strongly co-occurred, attributing TCR associations to individual alleles was difficult. In a later analysis, most CMV-associated TCR beta chains were found to appear HLA-restricted, with HLA associations seemingly driven largely by CMV exposure. The presence/absence analyses assumed that sequencing depth was roughly uniform across donors, and that assumption may not be true. A further reported finding was that TCR beta sequences accurately predicted the HLA-A and HLA-B alleles for most subjects in the first cohort. V-gene and J-gene trimming of TCR beta chains was associated with a missense DCLRE1C variant in a later genetic analysis, and the association was replicated in an independent cohort. A later analysis reported that several top co-occurrence clusters appeared linked to parvovirus B19, influenza, CMV and Epstein-Barr virus. The classifier was reported to diagnose cytomegalovirus status with high specificity and sensitivity in both the original cohort and the validation cohort. In a later analysis, about 17,000 TCR beta sequences were associated with specific HLA alleles at a false discovery rate of 0.05. Because HLA typing was unavailable for some donors at each locus, only the typed subset was used in association tests. This cohort had only TCR beta chains sequenced, and the lack of alpha or paired-chain data limited which features could be detected. In a later analysis, the rate of TCR association differed among HLA loci, with DRB1 alleles having the most associated TCRs and HLA-C alleles having the fewest. The earlier analysis of some 560 of the donors excluded around 17 rarely observed V segments, including chromosome 9 orphons, because counts were too low.

The CDR3 spans 12 residues, from the cysteine through the phenylalanine. Just the 36-base CDR3 DNA is kept, in frame starting at base 1. From a lookup of the germline V gene, CDR1 and CDR2 are SNHLY and FYNNEI. The germline ends are 11 bases apart after V is trimmed by 5 bases and J by 6 bases. In total, approximately 700 healthy bone marrow donors made up the cohort. At the time of sampling, all cohort members were nominally healthy, though unrecorded immune exposures were likely present. The donor tested CMV seropositive, placing the donor among the 250 to 350 seropositive members of the cohort. Each donor provided a peripheral blood sample, and peripheral blood mononuclear cells were used for TCR beta sequencing. Genomic DNA was extracted from the blood cell samples with the Qiagen DNeasy Blood Extraction Kit. Receptor libraries were prepared by the immunoSEQ multiplex PCR assay. For the multiplex PCR, a mixture combining 60 forward primers for TCR Vbeta segments and 13 reverse primers for TCR Jbeta segments was used. The CDR3 region of rearranged TCR beta genes was amplified from genomic DNA with a multiplex PCR assay. Amplified TCR beta libraries were sequenced as 87-base-pair reads on the Illumina HiSeq System. Under the source paper's analysis protocol: A later analysis counted 65 million to 90 million unique TCR beta chains across the 650 to 700 repertoires, and roughly 9.9 million of these chains were shared by at least two donors. Raw reads were error-corrected and collapsed into unique sequences by a nearest-neighbor algorithm in which closely related sequences were merged to remove PCR and sequencing errors. Alignment of CDR3 sequences to IMGT reference sequences was used to assign V, D and J gene segments. For a sequence to be retained, a match of at least six nucleotides was required to both a V gene segment and a J gene segment. A rearrangement counted as productive if the CDR3 had no stop codons and remained in frame with V and J, and every other rearrangement counted as non-productive. CDR3 was defined by IMGT convention, running from the second conserved V-encoded cysteine to the conserved J-encoded phenylalanine. In an earlier analysis of around 570 of the donors, sequences lacking an unambiguous match to a single V gene segment were excluded. An earlier analysis of 587 of the donors classified V segments as functional when productive rearrangements were above 56.7% and as segregating when the standard deviation between donors was above 5%. A statistical classification framework was built for diagnosing cytomegalovirus status from the catalog of TCR beta chain sequences. In a later analysis, TCR nucleotide sequences were compared against IMGT/GENE-DB human TR gene sequences so that V and J genes could be assigned. A later analysis assigned CDR3 sequences and most-parsimonious VDJ recombination scenarios with the TCRdist pipeline. In a later analysis, every TCR beta chain was defined by the combination of its CDR3 amino acid sequence and its V-gene family, and reads without a unique V-gene family were dropped. To address suspected cross-contamination and a sequencing artifact, a later analysis removed 450 to 700 highly shared, low-generation-probability nucleotide sequences. In a later analysis, a clonal expansion index for each public chain was calculated from normalized within-repertoire ranks of inferred template counts. In a later analysis, generation probabilities were computed using a VDJ recombination model fitted to out-of-frame rearrangements, and the results were checked against IGoR. A later analysis scored TCR-TCR, TCR-HLA and TCR-CMV co-occurrence with hypergeometric tests, applying a repertoire-size bias correction to TCR pairs. To estimate false discovery rates, a later analysis permuted the HLA or CMV assignments 20 times. In a later analysis, co-occurring TCRs were grouped using DBSCAN, with TCRdist sequence similarity added in when clustering inside HLA-allele-positive subsets. For co-occurrence clustering, repertoires with fewer than 30,000 or more than 120,000 public chains were excluded, along with five repertoires with anomalous nucleotide sharing. The clones in this table, taken by TCRdb from immuneACCESS, are in-frame only. Not every clone is retained; where verified, under half of the shortfall comes from an unresolved V gene, and the cause of the rest is unknown. V and J calls and clone size are as listed in that table; D and trimming were resolved from the DNA. In all, the sample holds around 150,000 clones, and 79% of those were seen once. Around 6.3% of the sample is taken by the ten largest.

A note on this clone: Its antigen remains undetermined. Qualities for individual bases were not recorded, and no much larger clone is one base off.

Sequencing used PBMCs. This receptor was identified in a man in his forties in good health and CMV-seropositive. Recombination linked TRBV2 to TRBJ2-7; TRBD1 is possibly the D segment (5 matching bases). The CDR3 reads as follows: CASSLTGFEQYF. The DNA sequence follows: TGTGCCAGCAGTCTAACAGGCTTCGAGCAGTACTTC. The reference TRBV2 and TRBJ2-7 proteins fill in what lies around the CDR3, so the full variable domain reads EPEVTQTPSHQVTQMGQEVILRCVPISNHLYFYWYRQILGQKVEFLVSFYNNEISEKSEIFDDQFSVERPDGSNFTLKIRSTKLEDSAMYFCASSLTGFEQYFGPGTRLTVT.